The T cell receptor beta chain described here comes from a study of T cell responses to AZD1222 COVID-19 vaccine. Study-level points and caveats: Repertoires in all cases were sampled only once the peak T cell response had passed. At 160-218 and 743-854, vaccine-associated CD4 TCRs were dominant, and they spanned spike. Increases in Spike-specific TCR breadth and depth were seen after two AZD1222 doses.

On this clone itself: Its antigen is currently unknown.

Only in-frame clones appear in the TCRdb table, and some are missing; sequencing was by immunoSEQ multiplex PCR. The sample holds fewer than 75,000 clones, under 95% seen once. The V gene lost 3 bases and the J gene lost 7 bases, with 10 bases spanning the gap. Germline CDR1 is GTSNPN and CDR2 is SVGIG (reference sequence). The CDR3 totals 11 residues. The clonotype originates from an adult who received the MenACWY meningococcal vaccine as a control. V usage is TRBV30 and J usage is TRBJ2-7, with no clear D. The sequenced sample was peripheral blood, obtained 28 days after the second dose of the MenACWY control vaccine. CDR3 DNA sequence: TGTGCCTGGAGAGACGACTTAGAGCAGTACTTC. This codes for CAWRDDLEQYF.